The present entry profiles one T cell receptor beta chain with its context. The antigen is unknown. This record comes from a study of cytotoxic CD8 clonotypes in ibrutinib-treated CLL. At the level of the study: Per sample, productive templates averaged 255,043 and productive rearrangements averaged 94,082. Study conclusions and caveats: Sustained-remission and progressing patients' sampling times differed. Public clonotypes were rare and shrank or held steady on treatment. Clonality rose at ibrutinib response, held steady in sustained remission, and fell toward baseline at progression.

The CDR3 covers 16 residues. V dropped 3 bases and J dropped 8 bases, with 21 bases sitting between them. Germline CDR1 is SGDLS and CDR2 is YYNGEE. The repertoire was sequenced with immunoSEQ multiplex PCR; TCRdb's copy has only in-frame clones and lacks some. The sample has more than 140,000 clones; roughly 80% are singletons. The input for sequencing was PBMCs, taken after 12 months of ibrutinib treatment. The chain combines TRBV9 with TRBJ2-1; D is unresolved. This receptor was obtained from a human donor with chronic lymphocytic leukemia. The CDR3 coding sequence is TGTGCCAGCAGCGGTCCCCCTCATTTGAGGAGCGATGAGCAGTTCTTC. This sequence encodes CASSGPPHLRSDEQFF.